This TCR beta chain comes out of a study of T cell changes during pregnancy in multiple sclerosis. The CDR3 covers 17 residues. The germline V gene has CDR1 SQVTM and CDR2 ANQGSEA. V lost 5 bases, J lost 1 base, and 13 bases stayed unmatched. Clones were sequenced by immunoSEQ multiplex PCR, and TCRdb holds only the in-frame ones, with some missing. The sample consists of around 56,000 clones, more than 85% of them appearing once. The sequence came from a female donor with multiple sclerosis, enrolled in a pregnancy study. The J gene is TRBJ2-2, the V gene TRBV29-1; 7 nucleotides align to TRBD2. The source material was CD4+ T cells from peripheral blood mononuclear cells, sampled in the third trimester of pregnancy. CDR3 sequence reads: CSVLSVSSGVNTGELFF. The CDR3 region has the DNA TGCAGCGTTCTCAGTGTGTCGAGCGGGGTGAACACCGGGGAGCTGTTTTTT.